This T cell receptor (beta chain) was sequenced for a study of vaccination effects on CD4 cells after COVID-19. TCRdb keeps only in-frame clones here, not all; method: immunoSEQ multiplex PCR. Seen here are approximately 15,000 clones, less than 85% observed once, and the top ten hold around 23%. This clone has a single count. Its antigen is not identified. CDR3 length equals 15 residues. Trimming removed 3 bases from V and 4 bases from J, with 15 bases in between. The V gene's germline CDR1 is SGDLS and CDR2 YYNGEE. Within the ViraFEST assay, antigen-specific CD4+ T cells underwent expansion with viral peptide pools prior to sequencing. Investigators separated out CD4+ T cells once around 11 days of culture had passed.

This clonotype was sampled from a human donor who received a COVID-19 vaccine. Material: CD4+ T cells from PBMCs cultured with HCoV-229E spike peptides, obtained before COVID-19 vaccination. The chain links TRBV9 to TRBJ2-3; D is ambiguous. As DNA, the CDR3 is TGTGCCAGCAGCGCGGACGGTCCCAAGGCAGATACGCAGTATTTT. Translated: CASSADGPKADTQYF.